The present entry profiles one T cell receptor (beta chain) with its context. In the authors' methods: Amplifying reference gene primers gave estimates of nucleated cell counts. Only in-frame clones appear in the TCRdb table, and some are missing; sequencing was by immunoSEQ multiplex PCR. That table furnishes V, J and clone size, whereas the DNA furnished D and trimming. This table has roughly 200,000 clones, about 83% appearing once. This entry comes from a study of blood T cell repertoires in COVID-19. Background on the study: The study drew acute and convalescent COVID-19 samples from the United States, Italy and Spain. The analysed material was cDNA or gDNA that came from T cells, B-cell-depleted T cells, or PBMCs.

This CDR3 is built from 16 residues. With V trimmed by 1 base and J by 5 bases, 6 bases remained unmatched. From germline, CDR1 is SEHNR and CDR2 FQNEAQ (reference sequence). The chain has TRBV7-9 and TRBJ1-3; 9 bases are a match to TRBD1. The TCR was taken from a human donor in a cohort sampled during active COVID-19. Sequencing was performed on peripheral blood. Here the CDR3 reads CASSLDVGQGRNTIYF. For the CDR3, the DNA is TGTGCCAGCAGCTTAGATGTGGGACAGGGAAGAAACACCATATATTTT.